This TCR beta chain was identified during a study of regulatory T cells in long-lasting Graves disease (dated by TCRdb to 2020 to 2022). In the study overall: Newly diagnosed Graves' disease patients had taken antithyroid drugs for less than 3 months. Peripheral blood TCR sequencing and RNA sequencing compared persistent Graves' disease patients with newly diagnosed Graves' disease patients. The study took place in China and was registered as a clinical trial. TCR sequencing covered some 13 persistent and roughly 20 newly diagnosed Graves' disease patients, some 33 samples in total.

Libraries were prepared through multiplex PCR. This sample was sequenced with an Illumina HiSeq 4000. To build TCR beta libraries, CDR3 regions were amplified by Arm-PCR using iRepertoire HTBI primers. Before sequencing, the PCR products went through gel purification. Regarding the original processing steps: A total of around 66 TRBV and under 15 TRBJ segments were identified across samples and were used for gene usage analysis of CDR3 amino acid clonotypes. Filtered high-quality paired reads were merged into contigs using COPE and FqMerger. BLAST was used to align contigs to IMGT TRBV, TRBD and TRBJ reference genes, with CDR3 defined following IMGT. Clonotypes above 0.1% frequency were classified as highly expanded clones. Shannon entropy was used to measure repertoire diversity, and the Gini coefficient was used to measure V-J evenness. A clonotype found in more than one individual was treated as public. TCRdb ran its own pipeline on the public reads, namely fastp trimming at Q25 and MiXCR clone calling, and kept in-frame beta chains. Under each unique CDR3 protein, matching rows form one entry showing the most common genes and DNA. The V and J calls come from TCRdb's annotation, not from the publication. The sample table holds about 540,000 distinct CDR3 sequences, of which approximately 13% were seen once. The top ten clonotypes cover roughly 9.7% of the sample.

Per the publication, the time point label means: newly diagnosed GD, antithyroid drugs for less than 3 months. RNA was extracted from PBMCs in TRIzol for both TCR sequencing and RNA sequencing. Graves' disease was diagnosed according to American Thyroid Association guidelines. Patients were recruited from an endocrinology department in Xi'an, China. Each patient gave approximately 10 milliliters of peripheral blood, collected in an EDTA anticoagulant tube. Ficoll Paque Plus density gradient separation was used to isolate PBMCs, and no further T cell sorting was performed. An Agilent 2100 Bioanalyzer and agarose gel were used to assess RNA quality, and a NanoDrop 2000 was used to measure RNA concentration. Broader findings and caveats from the paper: The study examined only peripheral blood because the primary lesion, thyroid tissue, could not be accessed. More public clonotypes were shared among persistent patients (under 3,000) than among newly diagnosed patients (roughly 1,000). Sequencing and analysis were limited to the TCR beta chain. The authors acknowledged the small sample size as a limitation that may reduce accuracy. Lower TCR Shannon entropy and fewer highly expanded clones were observed in persistent Graves' disease patients than in newly diagnosed patients, which suggested clonal expansion.

A few counts support this clonotype. Its antigen has not been determined. No base qualities exist here, and no much larger clone lies one base off it. These sequences were also reported in another study, on T cells in Graves' hyperthyroidism and ophthalmopathy. As the second publication notes: Stable Graves' hyperthyroidism was defined as the absence of progression to ophthalmopathy over 18 months of follow-up. The hyperthyroidism patients were between 18 and 65 years old and newly diagnosed, with a disease duration of less than 2 months. Patients with uncontrolled infections, other autoimmune diseases, pregnancy or lactation were excluded. Diagnoses were based on clinical symptoms, serum thyroxine and TRAb, thyroid ultrasound and orbital computed tomography. For the first round of RT-PCR on the TCR CDR3, the HTBI primer set was used together with the Qiagen OneStep RT-PCR kit. Most expanded thyroid clonotypes (frequency above 0.001) were also found in blood, which suggests that blood repertoires may mirror thyroid immune responses. A model built on a 13 V-J signature distinguished ophthalmopathy from stable hyperthyroidism, reaching 85% to 90% sensitivity and approximately 81% specificity in cross-validation and 80%/75% in testing. In validation, the model predicted progression to ophthalmopathy a median of around 6.5 months before onset, with around 70% sensitivity and roughly 73% specificity. To identify TCR V-J signatures that set the groups apart, the researchers used a discovery cohort of roughly 100 patients, made up of under 45 with Graves' ophthalmopathy and some 55 with stable Graves' hyperthyroidism. Prospective prediction of ophthalmopathy was tested in an independent validation cohort consisting of 18 to 20 hyperthyroidism patients and some 15 patients who later progressed to ophthalmopathy. The roughly 100 discovery patients were randomly divided into training and test sets at a 7:3 ratio. Thyroid tissue and blood T-cell repertoires from six or seven Graves' hyperthyroidism patients were also compared in the study. Following sampling, methimazole starting at 30 mg daily was given to hyperthyroidism patients, and high-dose intravenous methylprednisolone was given to ophthalmopathy patients. Libraries were constructed in a second round of multiplex PCR, after which size selection and purification were performed. Paired-end sequencing of the libraries was performed with 100 bp reads on an Illumina HiSeq2000. Raw data were processed with SOAPnuke, discarding reads with adapters, uncalled bases, mean Phred below 15, or no exact constant-primer or identifier match. COPE v1.2.5 was used to merge high-quality paired reads, and clonotypes were defined as unique nucleotide sequences. MiTCR v1.1 was used to align the clonotypes against IMGT TRBV, TRBD and TRBJ reference segments. The analysis included only V-J combinations with a frequency above 0.0001, which together covered approximately 99% of the repertoires. The TCS score was defined as F50 (clonal expansion) divided by E x V (chaos), with BLOSUM62-based TCRdist calculated between CDR3 peptides within each V-J. Welch's t-statistics and random forest reduced 514 V-J features to roughly 13, which were used in a naive Bayes classifier (R e1071). No statistical method was used to fix the sample size in advance, and group allocation was not hidden from the investigators. According to the paper, TCR Vbeta CDR3 sequencing was carried out on roughly 130 peripheral blood samples, which came from fewer than 50 ophthalmopathy, 80 or so hyperthyroidism and 17 progressor patients.

This sequence originates from a man aged 25 to 45 with Graves disease. Donor details come from another sample of the same person, matched by shared clones. Specimen: peripheral blood mononuclear cells (PBMCs), collected at new diagnosis, from a patient treated with antithyroid drugs.

The sequenced DNA: TGCAGTGCTAGAGATTGGGGAACTAATGAAAAACTGTTTTTT. Its translation is CSARDWGTNEKLFF. The chain couples TRBV20-1 to TRBJ1-4; the D segment cannot be called with confidence. Reading the germline V gene (reference sequence) gives CDR1 DFQATT and CDR2 SNEGSKA. The CDR3 contains 14 residues, cysteine and phenylalanine counted. Solely the CDR3 DNA is kept, with 42 bases framed from the first base. Relative to germline, V is 0 bases shorter and J is 1 base shorter, with 6 bases between their ends.